These T cell receptor beta chains were read from a single sample in a study of blood T cell repertoires in COVID-19. Repertoires were generated with immunoSEQ multiplex PCR, while TCRdb's copy carries only in-frame clones and drops some. Among about 190,000 clones listed, roughly 90% were seen once. Sequenced sample: peripheral blood. The receptors were sampled from a man between 18 and 35 years old with active or convalescent COVID-19. Each CDR3 is given with its conserved first and last residue. The D gene is left open where the match is weak. A clone size is listed for some rows: how often the clone was seen (once, few, many), or a class if it is expanded.

j_gene	abundance	d_gene	v_gene	CDR3nt	CDR3aa
TRBJ1-6	few	NA	TRBV14	TGTGCCAGCAGCCAAGAGATGACAGTTAATTCACCCCTCCACTTT	CASSQEMTVNSPLHF
TRBJ2-2	NA	NA	TRBV24-1	TGTGCCACCAGTGATTTGCAAGCCCCAACCGGGGAGCTGTTTTTT	CATSDLQAPTGELFF
TRBJ1-5	NA	NA	TRBV5-1	TGCGCCAGCAGCTTGGGAGGAACGAGCAATCAGCCCCAGCATTTT	CASSLGGTSNQPQHF
TRBJ2-5	NA	NA	TRBV6-5	TGTGCCAGCAGTCGACTGGAAGAGGAGACCCAGTACTTC	CASSRLEEETQYF
TRBJ1-3	NA	TRBD1	TRBV7-7	TGTGCCAGCAGCCGGGGGTCCAGGGGGCCTGGAAACACCATATATTTT	CASSRGSRGPGNTIYF
TRBJ2-1	NA	NA	TRBV6-5	TGTGCCAGCAGTAGCCCCGGGACTCCACAGTTCTTC	CASSSPGTPQFF
TRBJ2-3	NA	NA	TRBV11-3	TGTGCCAGCAGCTCCCTAGTATCCCCAGATACGCAGTATTTT	CASSSLVSPDTQYF
TRBJ1-2	NA	TRBD1	TRBV7-9	TGTGCCAGCAGCCCACCGACAGGGGGCGCGTATGGCTACACCTTC	CASSPPTGGAYGYTF
TRBJ2-1	NA	NA	TRBV24-1	TGTGCCACCAGTGATTTAGGAGGGAGCTCCTACAATGAGCAGTTCTTC	CATSDLGGSSYNEQFF
TRBJ2-1	NA	TRBD2	TRBV4-1	TGCGCCAGCAGCCAAGATTCATTGCTAGCGGGAGGCAATGAGCAGTTCTTC	CASSQDSLLAGGNEQFF
TRBJ2-7	NA	NA	TRBV25-1	TGTGCCAGCAGTGAATGGGCGAGTGGACAGAGAACCTACGAGCAGTACTTC	CASSEWASGQRTYEQYF
TRBJ2-3	once	NA	TRBV3-1/TRBV3-2	TGTGCCAGCAGCGCGGGGGCCAGCACAGATACGCAGTATTTT	CASSAGASTDTQYF
TRBJ2-1	NA	TRBD2	TRBV27	TGTGCCAGCAGTTTTAGCGGGAGTTTCTATGAGCAGTTCTTC	CASSFSGSFYEQFF
TRBJ2-3	NA	NA	TRBV23-1	TGCGCCAGCAGTCAATCGGGCCGAACCACAGATACGCAGTATTTT	CASSQSGRTTDTQYF
TRBJ1-6	once	NA	TRBV6-6	TGTGCCAGCAGCCCCGTAGGGGTAAATTCACCCCTCCACTTT	CASSPVGVNSPLHF
TRBJ1-5	NA	TRBD1	TRBV2	TGTGCCAGCACGGGACAGGGAAATCAGCCCCAGCATTTT	CASTGQGNQPQHF
TRBJ2-3	NA	NA	TRBV7-9	TGTGCCAGCAGGGTGGGGCCAGGTCCCGATACGCAGTATTTT	CASRVGPGPDTQYF